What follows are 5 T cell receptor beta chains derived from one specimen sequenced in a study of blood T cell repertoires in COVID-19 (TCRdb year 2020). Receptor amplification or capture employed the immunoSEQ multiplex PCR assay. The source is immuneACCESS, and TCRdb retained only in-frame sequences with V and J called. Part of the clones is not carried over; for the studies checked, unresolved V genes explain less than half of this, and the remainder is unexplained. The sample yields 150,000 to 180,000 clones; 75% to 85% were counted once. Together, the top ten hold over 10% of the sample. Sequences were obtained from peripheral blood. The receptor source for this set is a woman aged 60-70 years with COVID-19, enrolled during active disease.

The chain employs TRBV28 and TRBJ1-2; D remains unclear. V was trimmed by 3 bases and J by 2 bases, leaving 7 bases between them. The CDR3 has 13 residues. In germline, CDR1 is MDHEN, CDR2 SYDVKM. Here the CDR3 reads CASSLRGNYGYTF. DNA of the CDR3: TGTGCCAGCAGTTTGAGAGGAAACTATGGCTACACCTTC.

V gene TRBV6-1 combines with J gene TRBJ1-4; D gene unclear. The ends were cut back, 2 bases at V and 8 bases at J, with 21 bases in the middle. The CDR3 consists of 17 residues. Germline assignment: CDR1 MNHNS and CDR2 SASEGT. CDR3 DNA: TGTGCCAGCAGTGAAAGTCGAGGCTTCCCGGGAAAGGAAAAACTGTTTTTT. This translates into CASSESRGFPGKEKLFF.

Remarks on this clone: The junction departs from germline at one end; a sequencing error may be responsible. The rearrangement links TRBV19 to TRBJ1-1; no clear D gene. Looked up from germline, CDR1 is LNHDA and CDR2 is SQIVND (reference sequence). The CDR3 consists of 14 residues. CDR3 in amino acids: CASRIGTMNTEAFF. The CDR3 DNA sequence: TGTGCCAGTAGGATAGGAACAATGAACACTGAAGCTTTCTTT.

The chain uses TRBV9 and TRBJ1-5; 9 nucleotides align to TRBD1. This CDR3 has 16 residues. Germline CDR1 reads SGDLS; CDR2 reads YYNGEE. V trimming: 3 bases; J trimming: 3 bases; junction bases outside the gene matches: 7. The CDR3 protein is CASSAGQGRFNQPQHF. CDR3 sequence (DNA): TGTGCCAGCAGCGCTGGACAGGGGAGGTTCAATCAGCCCCAGCATTTT.

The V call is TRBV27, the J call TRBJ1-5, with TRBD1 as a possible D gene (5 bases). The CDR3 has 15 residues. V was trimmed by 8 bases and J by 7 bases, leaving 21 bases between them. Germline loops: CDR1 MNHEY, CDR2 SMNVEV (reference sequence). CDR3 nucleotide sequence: TGTGCCAGCTCAATAGAAGGGAAGGGGCGGCAGCCCCAGCATTTT. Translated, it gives CASSIEGKGRQPQHF.